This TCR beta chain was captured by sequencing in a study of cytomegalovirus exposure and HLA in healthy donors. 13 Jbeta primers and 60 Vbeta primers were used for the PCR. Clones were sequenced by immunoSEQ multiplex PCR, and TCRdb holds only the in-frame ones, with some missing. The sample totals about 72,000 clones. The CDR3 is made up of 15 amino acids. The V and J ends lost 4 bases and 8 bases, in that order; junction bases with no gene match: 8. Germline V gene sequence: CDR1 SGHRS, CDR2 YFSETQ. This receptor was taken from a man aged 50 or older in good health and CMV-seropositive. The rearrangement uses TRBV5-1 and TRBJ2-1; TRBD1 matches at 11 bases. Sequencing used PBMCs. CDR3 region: CASSTRTGGKDEQFF. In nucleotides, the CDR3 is TGCGCCAGCAGCACCCGGACAGGGGGCAAAGATGAGCAGTTCTTC.